This paragraph covers one TCR beta chain sequence. Its antigen is still unknown. The culture ran for roughly ten days before CD4+ T cells were isolated. The J segment lost 3 bases and the V segment lost 4 bases, leaving 6 bases of the junction unmatched. CDR3 length equals 16 residues. Germline lookup yields CDR1 SGHRS and CDR2 YFSETQ. Assay: immunoSEQ multiplex PCR; the TCRdb copy retains only in-frame clones and omits some. The sample shows under 50,000 clones, 60% to 85% of them seen only once. This sample was included in a study of vaccination effects on CD4 cells after COVID-19. The clonotype was recovered from a human donor who had a prior SARS-CoV-2 infection. This specimen was CD4+ T cells from PBMCs cultured without peptide, taken before COVID-19 vaccination. V is TRBV5-1 and J is TRBJ2-3, with TRBD1 matching 12 bases. CDR3 coding DNA: TGCGCCAGCAGCAAGGGACAGGGGGCCCAAACAGATACGCAGTATTTT. Translation: CASSKGQGAQTDTQYF. The full variable domain, in which reference TRBV5-1 and TRBJ2-3 provide the parts outside the CDR3, is KAGVTQTPRYLIKTRGQQVTLSCSPISGHRSVSWYQQTPGQGLQFLFEYFSETQRNKGNFPGRFSGRQFSNSRSEMNVSTLELGDSALYLCASSKGQGAQTDTQYFGPGTRLTVL.